This T cell receptor (beta chain) was sequenced in a study of blood T cell repertoires in COVID-19. Study at large: Acute and convalescent COVID-19 specimens originated in the United States, Italy and Spain. Sample material is recorded as cDNA or gDNA derived from T cells, B-cell-depleted T cells, or PBMCs.

Seattle's enrolled individuals joined amid active infection and were then monitored longitudinally. In the original analysis: Amplification of reference gene primers provided the estimated nucleated cell counts. The table came from immunoSEQ multiplex PCR; TCRdb's copy has only in-frame clones and leaves some out. V and J calls plus clone size are reproduced from that table; the DNA served to infer D and trimming. The sample comprises 250,000 to 400,000 clones, roughly 90% of which are singletons, and less than 3.5% rests with the top ten. This CDR3 has 16 amino acids. In germline, CDR1 is MDHEN, CDR2 SYDVKM. The V gene lost 6 bases and the J gene lost 2 bases, with 17 bases spanning the gap.

The source is a woman in her twenties or thirties with COVID-19, enrolled during active disease. The J gene is TRBJ1-5, the V gene TRBV28; the D gene is possibly TRBD1 (5 bases). Material for sequencing was peripheral blood. The chain's CDR3 is CASSPGGGDGNQPQHF. The CDR3 DNA follows: TGTGCCAGCAGCCCGGGGGGAGGGGATGGCAATCAGCCCCAGCATTTT.